The 11 T cell receptor beta chains given below trace back to one sample, sequenced in a study of OX40 agonist ivuxolimab in advanced cancers. Clones were sequenced by immunoSEQ multiplex PCR, and TCRdb holds only the in-frame ones, with some missing. The sample lists 95,000 to 120,000 clones; more than 85% were seen once. Sequencing was performed on CD4+ or CD8+ T cells sorted from blood, taken in a trial of the OX40 agonist ivuxolimab. Receptors were obtained from an adult with an advanced solid tumor such as melanoma, head and neck, liver or kidney cancer.

A single count supports this clone. The rearrangement links TRBV7-2 to TRBJ2-3, with D possibly matching TRBD1 (5 bases). The CDR3 totals 14 residues. Deletions cut 2 bases from V and 4 bases from J, with 10 bases between. Germline V gene data show CDR1 as SGHTA and CDR2 as FQGNSA. In DNA form, the CDR3 reads TGTGCCAGCAGCTTACGACAGCTAGCAGATACGCAGTATTTT. Translating gives CASSLRQLADTQYF.

The V gene is TRBV6-4, the J gene TRBJ2-3, with D unclear. Trimming left V 2 bases short and J 1 base short, with 7 bases between. In germline, CDR1 is MRHNA, CDR2 SNTAGT. The CDR3 is 14 residues long. The CDR3 DNA sequence: TGTGCCAGCAGTGACAATATTGGCACAGATACGCAGTATTTT. Encoded protein: CASSDNIGTDTQYF.

The CDR3 nucleotides read TGTGCCAGCTCACCACCGGAGACCCAGTACTTC. It codes for CASSPPETQYF. V and J are TRBV18 and TRBJ2-5; no clear D gene. V was shortened by 0 bases and J by 5 bases, with 1 base between the two germline ends. CDR3 length: 11 amino acids. Germline V CDR1 and CDR2: KGHSH, LQKENI. Drawing the rest from reference TRBV18 and TRBJ2-5, the complete variable domain is NAGVMQNPRHLVRRRGQEARLRCSPMKGHSHVYWYRQLPEEGLKFMVYLQKENIIDESGMPKERFSAEFPKEGPSILRIQQVVRGDSAAYFCASSPPETQYFGPGTRLLVL.

J is TRBJ1-1 and V is TRBV6-6; 7 positions match TRBD1. The CDR3 contains 14 residues. J was trimmed by 7 bases and V by 6 bases; bases with no gene match: 11. CDR1 and CDR2 from the germline V gene are MNHNY and SVGAGI (reference sequence). CDR3 protein: CASRPDRAGDEAFF. Written as DNA, the CDR3 is TGTGCCAGCAGACCTGACAGGGCGGGGGATGAAGCTTTCTTT.

This rearrangement joins TRBV9 to TRBJ2-2, with D perhaps TRBD1 or TRBD2 (5 bases each). Trimming took 4 bases from V and 4 from J, leaving 17 bases between them. CDR1 is SGDLS, CDR2 YYNGEE, per germline. The CDR3 extends over 16 amino acids. The CDR3 sequence: CASSSHQRGATGELFF. In DNA form, the CDR3 reads TGTGCCAGCAGCTCGCATCAAAGAGGGGCCACCGGGGAGCTGTTTTTT.

This rearrangement joins TRBV19 to TRBJ1-4; a possible D gene is TRBD1 (5 bases). Germline V gene sequence: CDR1 LNHDA, CDR2 SQIVND (reference sequence). V was shortened by 9 bases and J by 5 bases, with 7 bases between the two germline ends. The CDR3 contains 11 residues. The CDR3 is CASWGNEKLFF. For the CDR3, the DNA is TGTGCCAGCTGGGGCAATGAAAAACTGTTTTTT.

This rearrangement joins TRBV27 to TRBJ1-4, with 9 bases that match TRBD1. The CDR3 has 15 amino acids. Germline V gene sequence: CDR1 MNHEY, CDR2 SMNVEV (reference sequence). Germline trimming cut 6 bases from V and 7 bases from J; bases unmatched to any gene: 9. This chain's CDR3 is CASSRTGDRSEKLFF. As DNA, the CDR3 is TGTGCCAGCAGCAGGACAGGGGACCGGAGTGAAAAACTGTTTTTT.

This chain links TRBV9 with TRBJ2-7, with TRBD2 identical over 7 bases. Looked up from germline, CDR1 is SGDLS and CDR2 is YYNGEE. CDR3 length equals 13 residues. Trimming took 4 bases from V and 6 from J; bases not matched to a gene: 7. This CDR3 is CASSLDPGGEQYF. In DNA form, the CDR3 reads TGTGCCAGCAGCTTGGACCCGGGGGGCGAGCAGTACTTC. The whole variable domain, remainder taken from reference TRBV9 and TRBJ2-7, is DSGVTQTPKHLITATGQRVTLRCSPRSGDLSVYWYQQSLDQGLQFLIQYYNGEERAKGNILERFSAQQFPDLHSELNLSSLELGDSALYFCASSLDPGGEQYFGPGTRLTVT.

This chain uses TRBV19 with TRBJ1-4; D is unclear. Germline V gene lookup returns CDR1 LNHDA and CDR2 SQIVND (reference sequence). This CDR3 spans 13 amino acids. V gave up 7 bases and J gave up 4 bases, with 10 bases separating them. CDR3 amino acids: CASKEAYNEKLFF. The CDR3 DNA reads as TGTGCCAGTAAAGAGGCCTATAATGAAAAACTGTTTTTT.

The chain has TRBV11-2 and TRBJ2-5, with D tentatively TRBD2 (6 bases). V lost 6 bases and J lost 2, with 25 bases in between. Germline V gene lookup returns CDR1 SGHAT and CDR2 FQNNGV. The CDR3 consists of 18 residues. CDR3 region: CASRSLRGNGRNQETQYF. The DNA of the CDR3 is TGTGCCAGCAGGAGTTTAAGGGGTAATGGGAGGAATCAAGAGACCCAGTACTTC.

The chain carries TRBV25-1 and TRBJ2-1; D remains ambiguous. Germline values: CDR1 MGHDK, CDR2 SYGVNS. The CDR3 runs 13 residues. The V and J ends lost 7 bases and 7 bases respectively, with 14 bases between them. DNA for the CDR3: TGTGCCAGCAAGGGTAGTGCGGTAAATGAGCAGTTCTTC. Its translation is CASKGSAVNEQFF. Variable domain in full (rest from reference TRBV25-1 and TRBJ2-1): EADIYQTPRYLVIGTGKKITLECSQTMGHDKMYWYQQDPGMELHLIHYSYGVNSTEKGDLSSESTVSRIRTEHFPLTLESARPSHTSQYLCASKGSAVNEQFFGPGTRLTVL.